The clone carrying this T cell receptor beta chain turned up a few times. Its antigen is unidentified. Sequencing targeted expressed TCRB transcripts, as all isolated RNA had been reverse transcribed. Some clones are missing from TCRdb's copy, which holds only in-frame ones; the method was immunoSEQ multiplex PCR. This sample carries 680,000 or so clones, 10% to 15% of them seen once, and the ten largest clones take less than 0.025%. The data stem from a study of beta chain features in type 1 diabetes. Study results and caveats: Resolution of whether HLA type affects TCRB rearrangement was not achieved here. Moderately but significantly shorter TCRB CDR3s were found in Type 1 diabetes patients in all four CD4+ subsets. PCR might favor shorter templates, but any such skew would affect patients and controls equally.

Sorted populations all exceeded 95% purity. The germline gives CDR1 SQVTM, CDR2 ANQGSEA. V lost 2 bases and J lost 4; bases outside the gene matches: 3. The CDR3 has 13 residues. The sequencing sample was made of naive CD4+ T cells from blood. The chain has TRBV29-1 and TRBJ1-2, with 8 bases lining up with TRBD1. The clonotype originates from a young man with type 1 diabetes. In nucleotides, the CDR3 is TGCAGCGTTGAAATCGGGACAGGCTATGGCTACACCTTC. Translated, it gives CSVEIGTGYGYTF.